This T cell receptor (beta chain) emerged from a study of graft-versus-host responses after intestinal transplantation. Notes on this clone: The antigen is unknown.

This table comes from immunoSEQ multiplex PCR, and its TCRdb copy is limited to in-frame clones, with some not included. The table shows approximately 90,000 clones, with about 87% occurring only once. Sequencing was performed on unstimulated CD4+ T cells sorted from spleen or lymph node cells, taken before transplant. This clonotype was obtained from a human donor who was the organ donor for an intestinal transplant.

CDR3 loop: CASSQGPLGRGNEQYF. The CDR3, as DNA: TGCGCCAGCAGCCAAGGTCCCCTTGGCAGGGGAAACGAGCAGTACTTC. The J gene is TRBJ2-7, the V gene TRBV4-1; the D gene is possibly TRBD1 (6 bases). Trimming pared 1 base from V and 5 bases from J, leaving 18 bases between. The CDR3 consists of 16 residues. Germline loops: CDR1 MGHRA, CDR2 YSYEKL.